One sample yielded the 5 T cell receptor beta chains listed below, sequenced in a study of Graves' ophthalmopathy and Graves' hyperthyroidism. Amplified material comprised TCR beta CDR3 regions derived from RNA transcripts. The authors performed first-round RT-PCR with HTBI primers and then a second-round multiplex PCR. TCRdb analysed the multiplex PCR reads with MiXCR anew, one entry per CDR3 protein. The sample shows over a million distinct CDR3 sequences, roughly 35% of them seen only once. The sequenced sample was peripheral blood or thyroid tissue (not recorded which). The receptors shown here come from an adult man with Graves' hyperthyroidism.

The CDR3 nucleotides are TGCAGCGTTGAAGGAGGGGAAGGCTATGGCTACACCTTC. Its translation: CSVEGGEGYGYTF. The chain has TRBV29-1 and TRBJ1-2; a possible D gene is TRBD1 (5 bases). Germline V gives CDR1 SQVTM, CDR2 ANQGSEA. V was trimmed by 1 base and J by 4 bases, leaving 10 bases between them. This CDR3 has 13 residues.

The DNA of the CDR3 is TGCAGCGTTGGAGGGCCTTTGGACACTGAAGCTTTCTTT. Its protein is CSVGGPLDTEAFF. V usage is TRBV29-1 and J usage is TRBJ1-1, with D unresolved. Trimming shortened V by 4 bases and J by 3 bases, and 12 bases separated the two germline ends. The CDR3 spans 13 residues. Germline CDR1 and CDR2: SQVTM and ANQGSEA.

This clonotype was observed a few times. The junction shows a germline mismatch at one end, possibly a read error. The chain links TRBV10-3 to TRBJ2-7; D call uncertain. The length of the CDR3 is 15 residues. From germline, CDR1 is ENHRY and CDR2 SYGVKD. CDR3 in DNA: TGTGCCAGCAGTTCAGACACCTCGCGACGTTACGAGCAGTACTTC. This gives the protein CASSSDTSRRYEQYF.

The rearrangement links TRBV2 to TRBJ2-7; no reliable D call. Germline V CDR1 and CDR2: SNHLY, FYNNEI. V lost 5 bases to trimming and J lost 2 bases, with 10 bases between them. The CDR3 covers 13 residues. The CDR3 sequence is CASSYGGAYEQYF. The CDR3 DNA reads as TGTGCCAGCAGTTACGGCGGCGCCTACGAGCAGTACTTC.

This clonotype came up a few times. Here the CDR3 reads CAWRVRVNTEAFF. The CDR3 bases are TGTGCCTGGAGGGTCAGGGTGAACACTGAAGCTTTCTTT. The chain couples TRBV30 to TRBJ1-1; a possible D gene is TRBD1 (5 bases). Per germline, CDR1 GTSNPN and CDR2 SVGIG (reference sequence). This CDR3 has 13 residues. The germline V and J ends were trimmed by 3 bases and 0 bases, with 8 bases remaining between them. The complete variable domain, with remaining parts taken from reference TRBV30 and TRBJ1-1, reads SQTIHQWPATLVQPVGSPLSLECTVEGTSNPNLYWYRQAAGRGLQLLFYSVGIGQISSEVPQNLSASRPQDRQFILSSKKLLLSDSGFYLCAWRVRVNTEAFFGQGTRLTVV.